Included here is one T cell receptor (beta chain) sequence, with context. Its antigen is not identified. The assay was immunoSEQ multiplex PCR, and TCRdb's table has in-frame clones only and misses some. The data show some 2.1 million clones, 90% to 95% seen once. The data were obtained in a study of shared clonotypes between healthy human individuals. V dropped 6 bases and J dropped 0 bases, with 14 bases sitting between them. The CDR3 length is 16 residues. Germline V gives CDR1 MRHNA, CDR2 SNTAGT. Study results and limitations: Across a handful of donors, naive CD4 shared 5% to 6%, naive CD8 under 4%, memory CD4 roughly 2.5%, memory CD8 0.4% to 0.5%. Clonotype sharing among donors was thought likely to change with sequencing depth. Generally, estimated richness proved larger in naive subsets than it did in memory subsets. Clonotypes which were not shared had lower generation probabilities than clonotypes that all four donors shared.

Sequencing was carried out using naive CD4+ T cells sorted from blood. Subset here: CD45RA+ positively selected. The TCR comes from a man younger than 35 in good health. The chain couples TRBV6-4 to TRBJ2-2; a weak D match, TRBD1 (6 bases). The CDR3 DNA reads TGTGCCAGCAGGGCACAGGGAATAGCGAACACCGGGGAGCTGTTTTTT. Residues: CASRAQGIANTGELFF.